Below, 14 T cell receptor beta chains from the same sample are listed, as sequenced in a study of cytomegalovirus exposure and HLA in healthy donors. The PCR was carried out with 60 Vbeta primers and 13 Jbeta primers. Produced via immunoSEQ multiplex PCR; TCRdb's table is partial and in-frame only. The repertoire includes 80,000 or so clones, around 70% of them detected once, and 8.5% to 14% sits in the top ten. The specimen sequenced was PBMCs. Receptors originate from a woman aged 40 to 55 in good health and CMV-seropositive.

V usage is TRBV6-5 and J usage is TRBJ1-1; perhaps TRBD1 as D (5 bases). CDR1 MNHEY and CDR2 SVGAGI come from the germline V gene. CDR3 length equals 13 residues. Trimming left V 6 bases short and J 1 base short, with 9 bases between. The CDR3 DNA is TGTGCCAGCAGGAAAACAGGGAACACTGAAGCTTTCTTT. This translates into CASRKTGNTEAFF.

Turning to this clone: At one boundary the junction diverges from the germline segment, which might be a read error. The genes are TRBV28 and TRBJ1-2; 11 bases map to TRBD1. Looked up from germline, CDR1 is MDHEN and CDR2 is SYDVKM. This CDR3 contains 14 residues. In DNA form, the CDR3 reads TGTGCCAGCAGACCAACCGGACAGGGGGCGTCCCCCCGCTTC. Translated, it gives CASRPTGQGASPRF.

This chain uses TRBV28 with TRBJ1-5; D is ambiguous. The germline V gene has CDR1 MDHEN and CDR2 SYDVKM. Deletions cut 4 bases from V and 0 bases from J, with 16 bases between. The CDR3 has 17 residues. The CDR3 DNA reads TGTGCCAGCAGTTCTATAGACTTTTCTTATAGCAATCAGCCCCAGCATTTT. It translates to CASSSIDFSYSNQPQHF.

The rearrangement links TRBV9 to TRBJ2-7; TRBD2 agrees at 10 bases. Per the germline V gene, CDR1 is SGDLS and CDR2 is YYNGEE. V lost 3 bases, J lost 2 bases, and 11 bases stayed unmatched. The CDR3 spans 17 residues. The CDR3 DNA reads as TGTGCCAGCAGCGCACCTGGACTAGCGGACAACACCTACGAGCAGTACTTC. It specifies CASSAPGLADNTYEQYF.

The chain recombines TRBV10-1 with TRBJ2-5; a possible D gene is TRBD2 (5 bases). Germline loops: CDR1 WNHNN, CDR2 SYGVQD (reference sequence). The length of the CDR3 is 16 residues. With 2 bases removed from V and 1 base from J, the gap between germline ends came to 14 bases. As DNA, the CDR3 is TGCGCCAGCAGTGAGCCCGGAGGAGAATCCCAAGAGACCCAGTACTTC. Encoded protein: CASSEPGGESQETQYF.

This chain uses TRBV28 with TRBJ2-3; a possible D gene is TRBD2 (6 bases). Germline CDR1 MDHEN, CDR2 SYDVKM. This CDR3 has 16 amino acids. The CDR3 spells CVSGSSDATKADTQYF. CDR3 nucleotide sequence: TGTGTCTCGGGTTCTAGCGACGCCACCAAAGCAGATACGCAGTATTTT.

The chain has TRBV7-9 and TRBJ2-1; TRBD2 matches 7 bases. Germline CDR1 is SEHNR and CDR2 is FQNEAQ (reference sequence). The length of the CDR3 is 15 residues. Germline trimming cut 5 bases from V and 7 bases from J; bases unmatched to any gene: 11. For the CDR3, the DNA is TGTGCCAGCAGCCCATGGGGGGGAGCGGATAATGAGCAGTTCTTC. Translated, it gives CASSPWGGADNEQFF.

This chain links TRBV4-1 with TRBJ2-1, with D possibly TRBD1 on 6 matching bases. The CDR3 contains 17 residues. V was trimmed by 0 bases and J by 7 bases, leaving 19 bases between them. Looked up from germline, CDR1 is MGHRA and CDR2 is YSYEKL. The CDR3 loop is CASSQDPHTGIVNEQFF. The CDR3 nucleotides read TGCGCCAGCAGCCAAGATCCCCACACAGGGATTGTAAATGAGCAGTTCTTC.

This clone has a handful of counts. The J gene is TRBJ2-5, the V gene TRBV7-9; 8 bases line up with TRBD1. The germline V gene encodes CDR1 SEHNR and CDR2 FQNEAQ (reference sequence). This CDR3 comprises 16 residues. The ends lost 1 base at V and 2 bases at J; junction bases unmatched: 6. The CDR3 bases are TGTGCCAGCAGCTTAGGGACAGGGACCCTACAAGAGACCCAGTACTTC. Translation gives CASSLGTGTLQETQYF.

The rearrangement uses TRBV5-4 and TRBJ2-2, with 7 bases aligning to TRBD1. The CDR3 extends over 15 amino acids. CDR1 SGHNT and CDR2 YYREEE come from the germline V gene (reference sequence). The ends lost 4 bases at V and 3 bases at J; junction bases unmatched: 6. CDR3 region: CASSQGQTYTGELFF. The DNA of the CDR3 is TGTGCCAGCAGCCAGGGACAGACCTACACCGGGGAGCTGTTTTTT. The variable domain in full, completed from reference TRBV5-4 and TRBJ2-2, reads ETGVTQSPTHLIKTRGQQVTLRCSSQSGHNTVSWYQQALGQGPQFIFQYYREEENGRGNFPPRFSGLQFPNYSSELNVNALELDDSALYLCASSQGQTYTGELFFGEGSRLTVL.

The CDR3 loop is CASSLDLAGSYEQYF. The CDR3 DNA follows: TGTGCCAGCAGCTTAGATTTGGCGGGCTCCTACGAGCAGTACTTC. The chain links TRBV7-8 to TRBJ2-7, with a tentative D call TRBD2 (5 bases). V lost 1 base and J 0 bases, leaving 10 bases between the germline ends. The CDR3 is 15 residues long. The V gene's germline CDR1 is SGHVS and CDR2 FQNEAQ.

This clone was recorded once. The CDR3 loop is CAISEALGGGEKLFF. DNA of the CDR3: TGTGCCATCAGTGAGGCCCTGGGGGGAGGTGAAAAACTGTTTTTT. The rearrangement joins TRBV10-3 to TRBJ1-4, with a tentative D call TRBD1 (5 bases). Between the trimmed V and J ends, which lost 2 bases and 7 bases, there was a span of 14 bases. The CDR3 runs 15 residues. Germline V gene lookup returns CDR1 ENHRY and CDR2 SYGVKD.

The CDR3 region has the DNA TGTGCCAGCAGTGACCCCGGGAGAGGTCAAGAGACCCAGTACTTC. Translated: CASSDPGRGQETQYF. The V call is TRBV6-1, the J call TRBJ2-5; TRBD2 is a possible D gene (6 bases). The CDR3 is 15 residues long. Trimming removed 3 bases at V and 2 bases at J, with 13 bases between. Germline CDR1 reads MNHNS; CDR2 reads SASEGT.

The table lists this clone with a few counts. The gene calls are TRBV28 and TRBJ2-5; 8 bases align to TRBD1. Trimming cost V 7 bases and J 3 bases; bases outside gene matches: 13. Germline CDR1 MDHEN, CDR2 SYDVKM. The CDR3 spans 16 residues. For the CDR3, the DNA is TGTGCCAGCACCCGAGACAGGGGAGTCTCAAAAGAGACCCAGTACTTC. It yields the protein CASTRDRGVSKETQYF. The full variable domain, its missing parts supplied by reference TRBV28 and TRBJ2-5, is DVKVTQSSRYLVKRTGEKVFLECVQDMDHENMFWYRQDPGLGLRLIYFSYDVKMKEKGDIPEGYSVSREKKERFSLILESASTNQTSMYLCASTRDRGVSKETQYFGPGTRLLVL.